This TCR beta chain was documented in a study of OX40 agonist ivuxolimab in advanced cancers. The study's findings and limits: Normalized T-cell clonal expansion was also low in a subset of nonresponders. Researchers report that CD8+ T cells had, on average, more expanded clones than CD4+. Dosing at 0.1 to 3.0 mg/kg was accompanied by clonal expansion of CD4+ and CD8+ blood T cells by week 6.

The data were produced by immunoSEQ multiplex PCR, yet TCRdb's version contains in-frame clones alone and is incomplete. The repertoire holds 97,000 or so clones, with around 91% as singletons. Trimming stripped 5 bases from V and 0 bases from J, with 14 bases between. The germline V gene encodes CDR1 LNHDA and CDR2 SQIVND (reference sequence). This CDR3 contains 16 residues. To note about this clone: As yet, its antigen is unknown.

The chain recombines TRBV19 with TRBJ1-3, with D possibly TRBD1 on 6 matching bases. This material consisted of CD4+ or CD8+ T cells sorted from blood, taken in a trial of the OX40 agonist ivuxolimab. This TCR derives from an adult with an advanced solid tumor such as melanoma, head and neck, liver or kidney cancer. The CDR3 DNA sequence: TGTGCCAGTAGTGCCGACACAGGGACCTCTGGAAACACCATATATTTT. Protein product: CASSADTGTSGNTIYF.